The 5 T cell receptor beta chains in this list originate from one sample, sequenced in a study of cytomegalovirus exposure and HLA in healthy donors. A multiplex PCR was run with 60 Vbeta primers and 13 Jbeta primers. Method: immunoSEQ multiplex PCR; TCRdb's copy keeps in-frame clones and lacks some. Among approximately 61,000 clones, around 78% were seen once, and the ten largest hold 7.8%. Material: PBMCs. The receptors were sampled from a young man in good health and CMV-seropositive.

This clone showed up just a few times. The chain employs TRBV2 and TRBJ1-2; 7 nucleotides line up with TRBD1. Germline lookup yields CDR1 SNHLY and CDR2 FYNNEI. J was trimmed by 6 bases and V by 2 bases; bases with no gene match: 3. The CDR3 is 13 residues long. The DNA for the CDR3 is TGTGCCAGCAGTGAAACGACAGGGAATGGCTACACCTTC. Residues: CASSETTGNGYTF.

The CDR3 loop reads CASSYGTSGEQYF. CDR3 bases: TGTGCCAGCAGTTACGGGACTTCTGGCGAGCAGTACTTC. The V gene is TRBV6-5, the J gene TRBJ2-7; D perhaps matches TRBD2 (6 bases). Germline V gene lookup returns CDR1 MNHEY and CDR2 SVGAGI. V gave up 2 bases and J gave up 6 bases, with 11 bases separating them. The CDR3 has 13 amino acids.

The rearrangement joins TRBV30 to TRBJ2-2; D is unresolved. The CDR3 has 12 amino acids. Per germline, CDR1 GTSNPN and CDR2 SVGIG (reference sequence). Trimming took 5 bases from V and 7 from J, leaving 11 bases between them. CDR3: CAWGLPGGELFF. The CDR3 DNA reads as TGTGCCTGGGGGCTGCCCGGCGGGGAGCTGTTTTTT. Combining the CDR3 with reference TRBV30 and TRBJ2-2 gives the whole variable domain SQTIHQWPATLVQPVGSPLSLECTVEGTSNPNLYWYRQAAGRGLQLLFYSVGIGQISSEVPQNLSASRPQDRQFILSSKKLLLSDSGFYLCAWGLPGGELFFGEGSRLTVL.

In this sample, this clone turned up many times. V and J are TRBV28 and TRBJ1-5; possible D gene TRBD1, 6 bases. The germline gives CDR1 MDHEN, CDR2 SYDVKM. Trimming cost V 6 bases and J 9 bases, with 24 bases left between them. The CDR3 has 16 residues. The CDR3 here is CASSPRRGGVQWPQHF. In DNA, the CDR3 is TGTGCCAGCAGCCCCCGGAGGGGGGGTGTGCAATGGCCCCAGCATTTT.

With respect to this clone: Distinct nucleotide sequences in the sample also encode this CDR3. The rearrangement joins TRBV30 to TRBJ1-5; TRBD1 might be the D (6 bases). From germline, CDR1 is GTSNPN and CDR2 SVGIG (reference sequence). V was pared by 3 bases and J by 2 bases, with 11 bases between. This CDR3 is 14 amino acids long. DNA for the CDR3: TGTGCCTGGAGCGCCCAGGGGCGCAATCAGCCCCAGCATTTT. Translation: CAWSAQGRNQPQHF.